This T cell receptor beta chain comes out of a study of Tregs in tolerant kidney transplant recipients. Sequencing was performed with immunoSEQ multiplex PCR; in TCRdb, only in-frame clones are kept and a portion is missing. The sample includes about 81,000 clones, about 91% of them seen just once. Mixed chimerism was transient after nonmyeloablative marrow transplants from related graft donors. V was shortened by 5 bases and J by 0 bases, with 7 bases between the two germline ends. The CDR3 covers 13 residues. CDR1 is SGHAT, CDR2 FQNNGV, per germline. This TCR came from a human patient who received a combined kidney and bone marrow transplant. Some T cells may be supplied by the graft donor. The chain has TRBV11-2 and TRBJ1-2; D remains ambiguous. The source was CD4+ T cells from blood (PBMCs), collected 24 months after the transplant. For the CDR3, the DNA is TGTGCCAGCAGCAAAGACACTAACTATGGCTACACCTTC. Encoded protein: CASSKDTNYGYTF.